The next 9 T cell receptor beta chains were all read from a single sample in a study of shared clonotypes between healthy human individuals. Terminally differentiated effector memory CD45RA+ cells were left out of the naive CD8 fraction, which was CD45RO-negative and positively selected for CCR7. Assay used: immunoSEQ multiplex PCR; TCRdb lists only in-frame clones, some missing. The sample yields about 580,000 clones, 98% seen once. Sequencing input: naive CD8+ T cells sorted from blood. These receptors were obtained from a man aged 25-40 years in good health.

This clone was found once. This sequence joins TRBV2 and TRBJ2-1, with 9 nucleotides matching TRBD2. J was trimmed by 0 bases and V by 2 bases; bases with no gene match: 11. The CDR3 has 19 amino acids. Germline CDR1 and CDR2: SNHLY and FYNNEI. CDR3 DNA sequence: TGTGCCAGCAGTGAACTAGCGGGGAGACTGGGGAGCTCCTACAATGAGCAGTTCTTC. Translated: CASSELAGRLGSSYNEQFF.

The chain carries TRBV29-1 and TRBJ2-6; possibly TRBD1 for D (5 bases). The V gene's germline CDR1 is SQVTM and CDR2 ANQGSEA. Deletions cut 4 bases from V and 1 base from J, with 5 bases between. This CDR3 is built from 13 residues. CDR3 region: CSVAGSGANVLTF. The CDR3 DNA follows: TGCAGCGTTGCAGGGTCTGGGGCCAACGTCCTGACTTTC.

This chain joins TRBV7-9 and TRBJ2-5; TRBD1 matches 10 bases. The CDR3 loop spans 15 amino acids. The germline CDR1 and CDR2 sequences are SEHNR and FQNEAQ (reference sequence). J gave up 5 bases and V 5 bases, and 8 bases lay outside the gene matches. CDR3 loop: CASSPETGGLETQYF. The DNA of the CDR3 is TGTGCCAGCAGCCCCGAGACAGGGGGCTTGGAGACCCAGTACTTC. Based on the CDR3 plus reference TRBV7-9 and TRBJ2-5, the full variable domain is DTGVSQNPRHKITKRGQNVTFRCDPISEHNRLYWYRQTLGQGPEFLTYFQNEAQLEKSRLLSDRFSAERPKGSFSTLEIQRTEQGDSAMYLCASSPETGGLETQYFGPGTRLLVL.

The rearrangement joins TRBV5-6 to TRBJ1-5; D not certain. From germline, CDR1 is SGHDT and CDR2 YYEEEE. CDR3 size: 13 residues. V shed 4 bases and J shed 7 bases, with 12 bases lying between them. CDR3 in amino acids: CASSTASGQPQHF. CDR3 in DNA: TGTGCCAGCAGCACAGCCTCAGGACAGCCCCAGCATTTT.

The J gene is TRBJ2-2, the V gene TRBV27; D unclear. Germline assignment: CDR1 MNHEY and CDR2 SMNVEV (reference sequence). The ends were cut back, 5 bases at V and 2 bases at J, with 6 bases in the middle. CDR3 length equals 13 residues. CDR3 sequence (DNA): TGTGCCAGCAGTCCTGATAACACCGGGGAGCTGTTTTTT. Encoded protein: CASSPDNTGELFF.

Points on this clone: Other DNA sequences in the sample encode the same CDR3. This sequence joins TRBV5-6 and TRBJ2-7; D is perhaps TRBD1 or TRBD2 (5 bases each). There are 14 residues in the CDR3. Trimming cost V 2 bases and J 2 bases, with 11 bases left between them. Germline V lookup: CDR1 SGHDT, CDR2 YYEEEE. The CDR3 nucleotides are TGTGCCAGCAGCTTTGGGACGGGAACCTACGAGCAGTACTTC. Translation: CASSFGTGTYEQYF.

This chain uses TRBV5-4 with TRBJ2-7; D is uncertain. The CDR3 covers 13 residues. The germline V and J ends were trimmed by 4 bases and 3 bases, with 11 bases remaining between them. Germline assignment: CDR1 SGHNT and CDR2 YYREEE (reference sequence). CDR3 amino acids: CASSPRWGYEQYF. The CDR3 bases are TGTGCCAGCAGCCCAAGATGGGGCTACGAGCAGTACTTC.

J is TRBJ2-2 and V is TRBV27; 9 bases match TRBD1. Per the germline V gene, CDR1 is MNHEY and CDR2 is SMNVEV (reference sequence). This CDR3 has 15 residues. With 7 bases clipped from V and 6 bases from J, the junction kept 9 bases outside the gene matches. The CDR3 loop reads CASTFTGQGSGELFF. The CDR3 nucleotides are TGTGCCAGCACTTTCACCGGACAGGGGTCCGGGGAGCTGTTTTTT.

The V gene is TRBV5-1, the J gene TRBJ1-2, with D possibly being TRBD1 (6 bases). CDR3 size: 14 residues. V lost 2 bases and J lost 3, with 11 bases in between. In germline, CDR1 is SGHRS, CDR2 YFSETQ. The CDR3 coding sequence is TGCGCCAGCAGCTTCATACAGGGCGACTATGGCTACACCTTC. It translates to CASSFIQGDYGYTF.